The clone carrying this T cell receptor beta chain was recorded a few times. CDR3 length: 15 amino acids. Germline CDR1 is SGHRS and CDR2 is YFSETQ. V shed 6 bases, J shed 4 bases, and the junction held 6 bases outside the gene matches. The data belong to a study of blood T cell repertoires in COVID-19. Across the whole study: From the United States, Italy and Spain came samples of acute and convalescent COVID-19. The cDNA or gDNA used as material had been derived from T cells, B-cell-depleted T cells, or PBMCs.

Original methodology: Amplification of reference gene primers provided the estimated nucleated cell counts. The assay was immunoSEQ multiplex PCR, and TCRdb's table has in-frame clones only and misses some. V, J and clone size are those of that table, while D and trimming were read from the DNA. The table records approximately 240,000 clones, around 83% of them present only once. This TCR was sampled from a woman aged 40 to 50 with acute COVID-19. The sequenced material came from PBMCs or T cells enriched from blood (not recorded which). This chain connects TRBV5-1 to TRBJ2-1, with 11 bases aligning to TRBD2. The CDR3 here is CASTIGLAGYNEQFF. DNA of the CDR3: TGCGCCAGCACCATAGGACTAGCGGGTTACAATGAGCAGTTCTTC.